The clone carrying this TCR beta chain was seen a handful of times. These data originate in a study of beta chain features in type 1 diabetes. The whole isolated RNA underwent reverse transcription, so sequencing captured expressed TCRB transcripts. About 4 million reads per sample were averaged for naive, central memory and regulatory samples. Measured with immunoSEQ multiplex PCR; TCRdb has only the in-frame clones, and not every one. The sample lists 860,000 or so clones, roughly 15% occurring once. Each population that was sorted was more than 95% pure. The CDR3 loop spans 16 amino acids. The V gene lost 4 bases and the J gene lost 0 bases, with 17 bases spanning the gap. Germline assignment: CDR1 SGHDT and CDR2 YYEEEE.

Source material: naive CD4+ T cells from blood. The receptor was derived from a woman younger than 30 in good health. The J gene is TRBJ2-7, the V gene TRBV5-6; tentative D call: TRBD2 (5 bases). The CDR3 nucleotides are TGTGCCAGCAGCATCACACTAGGACGGAGCTCCTACGAGCAGTACTTC. Translation: CASSITLGRSSYEQYF.